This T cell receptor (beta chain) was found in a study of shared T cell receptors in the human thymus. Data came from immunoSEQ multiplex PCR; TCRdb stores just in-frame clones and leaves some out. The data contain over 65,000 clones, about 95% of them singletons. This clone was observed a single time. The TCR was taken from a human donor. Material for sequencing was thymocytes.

As DNA, the CDR3 is TGTGCCAGCAGCTTAGCATGTTCGGGGAGGTATTCACCCCTCCACTTT. Translating it yields CASSLACSGRYSPLHF. The chain combines TRBV7-2 with TRBJ1-6; no clear D. V was shortened by 0 bases and J by 8 bases, with 14 bases between the two germline ends. The germline V gene has CDR1 SGHTA and CDR2 FQGNSA. This CDR3 contains 16 residues. Drawing the rest from reference TRBV7-2 and TRBJ1-6, the complete variable domain is GAGVSQSPSNKVTEKGKDVELRCDPISGHTALYWYRQSLGQGLEFLIYFQGNSAPDKSGLPSDRFSAERTGGSVSTLTIQRTQQEDSAVYLCASSLACSGRYSPLHFGNGTRLTVT.